This T cell receptor beta chain appears in the sequencing data of a study of CXCR3-negative and CXCR3-positive naive CD8 T cells. Study findings and constraints: In both naive subsets diversity was comparably high, whereas memory CD8+ cells showed much lower diversity.

With respect to this clonotype: The antigen is undetermined.

UMI-labeled 5' RACE TRB cDNA libraries were prepared from the cells. TCRdb re-called the 5' RACE reads and shows each CDR3 protein once, DNA omitted. The record lists about 48,000 distinct CDR3 sequences, of which the ten most abundant hold about 15%. Sequenced input: memory CD8+ T cells from blood. The clonotype was recovered from a human donor in good health. Some clones in this sample may be carry-over from other donors' samples.

CDR3: CASSPGHLSDGYTF. The rearrangement links TRBV12-3 or TRBV12-4 to TRBJ1-2; the D gene TCRdb calls, TRBD1, cannot be checked with no DNA. The CDR3 is 14 amino acids.